Below, 18 T cell receptor beta chains from the same sample are listed, as sequenced in a study of quantifying T cell responses using KT2 cells. About the study: TCR alpha and beta constant-region primers primed reverse transcription of RNA.

An oligo carrying a UMI was ligated to the cDNA 3' end. The first PCR ran approximately 4 cycles with an equimolar RC1.1 and RC1.2 beta primer mix. TCRdb passed the UMI-ligation and nested PCR reads through MiXCR, listing each CDR3 protein once. The sample has some 33,000 distinct CDR3 sequences; around 10% are singletons. What was sequenced was PBMCs spiked with cells of the T cell clone KT2. The receptors come from a human donor.

This sequence joins TRBV11-2 and TRBJ2-5, with D possibly being TRBD1 (5 bases). V was shortened by 5 bases and J by 5 bases, with 9 bases between the two germline ends. Germline V lookup: CDR1 SGHAT, CDR2 FQNNGV. The length of the CDR3 is 12 residues. CDR3 loop: CASSGPGETQYF. The CDR3 DNA reads TGTGCCAGCAGCGGACCAGGGGAGACCCAGTACTTC.

The genes are TRBV12-3 or TRBV12-4 and TRBJ2-3; 11 bases fit TRBD2. This CDR3 region has 12 residues. The J segment lost 9 bases and the V segment lost 6 bases, leaving 2 bases of the junction unmatched. The CDR3 DNA follows: TGTGCCAGCAGGGCTAGCGGGAGGACGCAGTATTTT. This gives the protein CASRASGRTQYF.

This clonotype was seen a handful of times. The V gene is TRBV6-2 or TRBV6-3, the J gene TRBJ2-3; 11 bases are shared with TRBD2. The CDR3 totals 16 residues. Germline lookup yields CDR1 MNHEY and CDR2 SVGEGT. Trimming at V came to 6 bases and at J to 6 bases, leaving 11 bases not matched to a gene. The CDR3 spells CASRQLAGEVDDTQYF. CDR3 DNA: TGTGCCAGCAGACAACTAGCGGGAGAGGTTGATGATACGCAGTATTTT.

The chain recombines TRBV7-9 with TRBJ1-5; D remains ambiguous. V lost 3 bases and J lost 5, with 8 bases in between. The CDR3 sequence is 13 residues long. Germline V gene data show CDR1 as SEHNR and CDR2 as FQNEAQ (reference sequence). This chain's CDR3 is CASSFSLDQPQHF. The CDR3 DNA reads TGTGCCAGCAGCTTTAGCCTGGATCAGCCCCAGCATTTT.

This clonotype was recorded a few times. The chain employs TRBV10-3 and TRBJ2-3; D remains unclear. V was clipped by 2 bases and J by 1 base, with 4 bases between them. The CDR3 sequence is 13 residues long. Germline V gene data show CDR1 as ENHRY and CDR2 as SYGVKD. The CDR3 sequence: CAISEAGTDTQYF. For the CDR3, the DNA is TGTGCCATCAGTGAGGCGGGCACAGATACGCAGTATTTT.

This clonotype is medium-sized by share. The rearrangement links TRBV6-1 to TRBJ2-3, with 14 bases fitting TRBD2. The CDR3 covers 18 residues. V shed 6 bases, J shed 1 base, and the junction held 9 bases outside the gene matches. Germline loops: CDR1 MNHNS, CDR2 SASEGT. CDR3 bases: TGTGCCAGCAGCTCGACTAGCGGGAGGGTTACGGGCACAGATACGCAGTATTTT. The encoded protein is CASSSTSGRVTGTDTQYF.

This clonotype was counted only a few times. The chain combines TRBV20-1 with TRBJ2-7, with TRBD2 as a possible D gene (6 bases). V was clipped by 3 bases and J by 5 bases, with 17 bases between them. The V gene's germline CDR1 is DFQATT and CDR2 SNEGSKA (reference sequence). The CDR3 contains 14 residues. Here the CDR3 DNA reads TGCAGTGCTAGCTACCAGCAACTAGCTAACGAGCAGTACTTC. This gives the protein CSASYQQLANEQYF.

This clonotype appeared many times. The gene calls are TRBV27 and TRBJ1-2; D gene unclear. V was trimmed by 0 bases and J by 6 bases, leaving 5 bases between them. Germline loops: CDR1 MNHEY, CDR2 SMNVEV (reference sequence). This CDR3 region has 12 residues. This chain's CDR3 is CASSLSGDGYTF. The CDR3 coding sequence is TGTGCCAGCAGTTTATCGGGAGATGGCTACACCTTC.

This clonotype was seen more than once but under ten times. Written as DNA, the CDR3 is TGTGCCAGCAGCTTACCGGGTTACGAGCAGTACTTC. The encoded protein is CASSLPGYEQYF. J is TRBJ2-7 and V is TRBV7-2; the D is unclear. CDR1 is SGHTA and CDR2 is FQGNSA in the germline V gene. The V end was cut by 2 bases, the J end by 4 bases, with 6 bases between. The CDR3 runs 12 residues. Complete variable domain (other parts from reference TRBV7-2 and TRBJ2-7): GAGVSQSPSNKVTEKGKDVELRCDPISGHTALYWYRQSLGQGLEFLIYFQGNSAPDKSGLPSDRFSAERTGGSVSTLTIQRTQQEDSAVYLCASSLPGYEQYFGPGTRLTVT.

This clonotype was seen a handful of times. The V call is TRBV4-3, the J call TRBJ2-7; tentatively, D is TRBD2 (6 bases). CDR1 is LGHNA and CDR2 is YSLEER in the germline V gene. This CDR3 is 16 amino acids long. V shed 6 bases and J shed 3 bases, with 21 bases lying between them. As DNA, the CDR3 is TGCGCCAGCAGGCTAAGAGCCGGGACTGAGAGCTACGAGCAGTACTTC. As protein: CASRLRAGTESYEQYF.

This clonotype was observed many times. The V call is TRBV7-8, the J call TRBJ2-2; 10 bases are a match to TRBD2. With V trimmed by 5 bases and J by 5 bases, 17 bases remained unmatched. From germline, CDR1 is SGHVS and CDR2 FQNEAQ. This CDR3 contains 19 residues. Here the CDR3 DNA reads TGTGCCAGCAGCCTCTGGACTAGCGGAGTGAGGGGTTGGACCGGGGAGCTGTTTTTT. Amino acids: CASSLWTSGVRGWTGELFF.

This clonotype was picked up a small number of times. The genes are TRBV29-1 and TRBJ2-1, with D possibly matching TRBD2 (5 bases). CDR3 length equals 14 residues. Trimming pared 3 bases from V and 0 bases from J, leaving 9 bases between. Germline assignment: CDR1 SQVTM and CDR2 ANQGSEA. The CDR3 DNA follows: TGCAGCGTTGACTCGGGATCCTCCTACAATGAGCAGTTCTTC. It yields the protein CSVDSGSSYNEQFF.

This clonotype showed up just a few times. The chain employs TRBV7-9 and TRBJ2-1; 10 positions agree with TRBD2. The CDR3 runs to 15 residues. CDR1 is SEHNR and CDR2 is FQNEAQ in the germline V gene (reference sequence). The V and J ends lost 4 bases and 9 bases, in that order; junction bases with no gene match: 9. The CDR3 DNA sequence: TGTGCCAGCAGCTCACCAGCGGGGGGGCAGGTTGAGCAGTTCTTC. Protein: CASSSPAGGQVEQFF.

V is TRBV2 and J is TRBJ2-1, with D perhaps TRBD1 (5 bases). With 6 bases removed from V and 1 base from J, the gap between germline ends came to 16 bases. Germline CDR1 and CDR2: SNHLY and FYNNEI. This CDR3 is 16 amino acids long. The CDR3 nucleotides are TGTGCCAGCAGGGCGCGAAGGGGTTCGTCCTACAATGAGCAGTTCTTC. Residues: CASRARRGSSYNEQFF.

This clonotype was counted a single time. This sequence may be a read error, since a much larger clone differs from it by one base. V is TRBV12-3 or TRBV12-4 and J is TRBJ2-5; D is unclear. This CDR3 is 15 amino acids long. CDR3 residues: CASSRTDGRQETKYF. For the CDR3, the DNA is TGTGCCAGCAGCAGAACGGACGGGCGGCAAGAGACCAAGTACTTC.

In its sample, this clonotype was seen a few times. The chain joins TRBV12-3 or TRBV12-4 to TRBJ1-2; 7 positions agree with TRBD1. This CDR3 contains 15 residues. J was trimmed by 2 bases and V by 9 bases; bases with no gene match: 12. CDR3 DNA: TGTGCCAGTACTATTCCCGGGACAGTAAACTATGGCTACACCTTC. The encoded protein is CASTIPGTVNYGYTF.

By proportion, this clonotype is medium-sized (0.01 to 0.1%). The chain uses TRBV29-1 and TRBJ2-4; D is unresolved. This CDR3 is built from 14 residues. The V end lost 4 bases, the J end lost 3 bases, and 13 bases lay between the germline ends. The germline gives CDR1 SQVTM, CDR2 ANQGSEA. The chain's CDR3 is CSVAEVVGKNIQYF. The CDR3 DNA reads TGCAGCGTTGCTGAGGTGGTGGGCAAAAACATTCAGTACTTC.

This chain uses TRBV12-5 with TRBJ1-1; the match to TRBD1 covers 7 bases. The V gene's germline CDR1 is LGHNT and CDR2 FRNRAP. J was trimmed by 4 bases and V by 4 bases; bases with no gene match: 15. The length of the CDR3 is 17 residues. CDR3: CASGSEGAVISGTEAFF. The DNA for the CDR3 is TGTGCTAGTGGTTCAGAGGGGGCGGTAATTTCGGGCACTGAAGCTTTCTTT.